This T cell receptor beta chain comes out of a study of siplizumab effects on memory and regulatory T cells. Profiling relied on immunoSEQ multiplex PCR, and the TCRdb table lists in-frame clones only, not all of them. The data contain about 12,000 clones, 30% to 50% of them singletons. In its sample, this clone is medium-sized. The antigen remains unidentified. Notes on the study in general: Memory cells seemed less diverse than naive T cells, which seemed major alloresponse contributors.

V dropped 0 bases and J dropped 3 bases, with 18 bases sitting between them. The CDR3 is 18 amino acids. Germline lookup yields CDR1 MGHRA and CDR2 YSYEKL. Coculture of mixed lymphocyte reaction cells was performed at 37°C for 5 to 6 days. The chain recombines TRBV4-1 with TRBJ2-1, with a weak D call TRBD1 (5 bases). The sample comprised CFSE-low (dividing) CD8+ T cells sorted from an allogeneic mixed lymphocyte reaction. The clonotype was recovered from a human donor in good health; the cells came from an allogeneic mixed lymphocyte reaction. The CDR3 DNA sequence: TGCGCCAGCAGCCAAGAGATGTCGCGAAGGGGTAGCTACAATGAGCAGTTCTTC. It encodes CASSQEMSRRGSYNEQFF.